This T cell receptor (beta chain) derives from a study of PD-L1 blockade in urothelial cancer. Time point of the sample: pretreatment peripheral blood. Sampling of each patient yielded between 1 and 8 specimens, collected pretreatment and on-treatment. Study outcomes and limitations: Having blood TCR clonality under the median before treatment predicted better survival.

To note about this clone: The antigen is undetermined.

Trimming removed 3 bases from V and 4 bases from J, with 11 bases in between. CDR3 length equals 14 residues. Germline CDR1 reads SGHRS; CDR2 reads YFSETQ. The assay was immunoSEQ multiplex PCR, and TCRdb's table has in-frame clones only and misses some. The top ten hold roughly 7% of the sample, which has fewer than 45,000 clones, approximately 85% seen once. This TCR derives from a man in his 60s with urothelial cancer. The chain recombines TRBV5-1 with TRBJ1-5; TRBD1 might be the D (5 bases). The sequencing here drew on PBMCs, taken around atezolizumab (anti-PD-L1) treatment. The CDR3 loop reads CASSSGSGNQPQHF. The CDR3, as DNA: TGCGCCAGCAGCTCTGGATCAGGGAATCAGCCCCAGCATTTT.